The 5 T cell receptor beta chains given below trace back to one sample, sequenced in a study of T-cell memory formation after mild COVID-19. TCRdb ran MiXCR on the 5' RACE reads and lists one entry per CDR3 protein. The table includes 200,000 to 300,000 distinct CDR3 sequences, just over 15% detected once. The sequenced material came from PBMCs or a T cell subset sorted from them (not recorded which). These receptors were taken from an adult woman who had mild COVID-19 (a few samples of this study predate the infection). Cell type and time point are not known.

J is TRBJ1-6 and V is TRBV20-1; a possible D gene is TRBD1 (6 bases). CDR1 DFQATT and CDR2 SNEGSKA come from the germline V gene (reference sequence). CDR3 length: 14 residues. V lost 6 bases, J lost 5 bases, and 14 bases lay in between. For the CDR3, the DNA is TGCAGTGCCTCCCCCGGGACAAATAATTCACCCCTCCACTTT. It specifies CSASPGTNNSPLHF.

The CDR3, as DNA: TGTGCCAGCAGCTTAAGCGGGTCTACGGACCACAAAGAGACCCAGTACTTC. Translation: CASSLSGSTDHKETQYF. The chain has TRBV7-2 and TRBJ2-5; possibly TRBD2 for D (6 bases). V was pared by 2 bases and J by 3 bases, with 19 bases between. The CDR3 loop spans 17 amino acids. The V gene's germline CDR1 is SGHTA and CDR2 FQGNSA.

This chain joins TRBV7-8 and TRBJ2-1, with 8 bases aligning to TRBD2. CDR3 length: 16 amino acids. Trimming cost V 7 bases and J 3 bases; bases outside gene matches: 11. Looked up from germline, CDR1 is SGHVS and CDR2 is FQNEAQ. CDR3 protein: CASTQSRLAGYNEQFF. In DNA, the CDR3 is TGTGCCAGCACCCAATCGAGGCTAGCGGGCTACAATGAGCAGTTCTTC.

This clonotype was found many times. The chain employs TRBV7-9 and TRBJ2-2, with 7 bases aligning to TRBD1. CDR3 length: 16 residues. The V and J ends lost 7 bases and 0 bases, in that order; junction bases with no gene match: 8. The germline gives CDR1 SEHNR, CDR2 FQNEAQ (reference sequence). This CDR3 reads CASTPGGQPNTGELFF. The CDR3, as DNA: TGTGCCAGCACCCCAGGGGGACAGCCGAACACCGGGGAGCTGTTTTTT.

The genes are TRBV4-1 and TRBJ1-6; no firm D call. Germline V lookup: CDR1 MGHRA, CDR2 YSYEKL. V was clipped by 4 bases and J by 0 bases, with 10 bases between them. The CDR3 covers 16 residues. The DNA of the CDR3 is TGCGCCAGCAGCCCCCAGCTGAGCTCCTATAATTCACCCCTCCACTTT. Encoded protein: CASSPQLSSYNSPLHF.